This TCR beta chain came from a study of control samples from healthy donors and cancer patients. This table comes from immunoSEQ multiplex PCR, and its TCRdb copy is limited to in-frame clones, with some not included. The profile shows around 150,000 clones, approximately 94% of them singletons. The ends lost 5 bases at V and 2 bases at J; junction bases unmatched: 7. This CDR3 has 16 amino acids. Germline V gene lookup returns CDR1 SGHTA and CDR2 FQGNSA. This TCR came from a woman aged 35 to 49 in good health. The V gene is TRBV7-2, the J gene TRBJ2-7; TRBD2 matches at 12 bases. The sample comprised blood. This chain's CDR3 is CASSPKASGRAYEQYF. DNA of the CDR3: TGTGCCAGCAGCCCAAAGGCTAGCGGGAGGGCCTACGAGCAGTACTTC.